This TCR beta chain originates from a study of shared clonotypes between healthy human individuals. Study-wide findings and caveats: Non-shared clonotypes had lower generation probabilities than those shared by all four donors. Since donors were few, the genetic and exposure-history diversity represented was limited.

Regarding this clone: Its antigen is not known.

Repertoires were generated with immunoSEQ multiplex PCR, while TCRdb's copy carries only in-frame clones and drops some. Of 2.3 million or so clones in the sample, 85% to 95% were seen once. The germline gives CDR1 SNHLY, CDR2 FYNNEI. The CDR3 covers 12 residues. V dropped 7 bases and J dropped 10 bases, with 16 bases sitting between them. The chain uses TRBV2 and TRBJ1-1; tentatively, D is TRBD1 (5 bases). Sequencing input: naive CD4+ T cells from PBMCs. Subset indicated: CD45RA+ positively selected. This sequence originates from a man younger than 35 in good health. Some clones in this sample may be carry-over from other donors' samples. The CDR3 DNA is TGTGCCAGCACCGAACGGGGGTGGGGAGCTTTCTTT. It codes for CASTERGWGAFF.